Below are 24 T cell receptor beta chains sequenced from a single sample in a study of T-cell reconstitution after alpha-beta-depleted transplantation in children. The TCRbeta library incorporated unique molecular identifiers. TCRdb called the PCR reads again in MiXCR, with one record for every CDR3 protein. This table holds approximately 190,000 distinct CDR3 sequences, 7% to 9% found once. The sample consisted of PBMCs, mostly from graft donor cells, taken 360 days after TCRalphabeta/CD19-depleted stem cell transplant. The receptor source for this set is a male patient aged 2 to 9 who had a stem cell transplant for acute myeloid leukemia, so the T cells may come from the graft donor.

This clonotype was detected ten times or more. The V gene is TRBV6-4, the J gene TRBJ2-1; 14 bases are shared with TRBD2. Germline CDR1 reads MRHNA; CDR2 reads SNTAGT. J lost 5 bases, V lost 5 bases, and 11 bases had no gene match. CDR3 length: 18 residues. The CDR3 sequence is CASSRTGTSGRRDNEQFF. CDR3 bases: TGTGCCAGCAGTCGCACTGGGACTAGCGGGAGACGGGACAATGAGCAGTTCTTC.

Only a few counts were recorded for this clonotype. This sequence joins TRBV28 and TRBJ2-3, with D unresolved. Between the trimmed V and J ends, which lost 5 bases and 1 base, there was a span of 7 bases. Germline values: CDR1 MDHEN, CDR2 SYDVKM. CDR3 length equals 13 residues. The CDR3 DNA reads as TGTGCCAGCAGTCGACGGGGCACAGATACGCAGTATTTT. This translates into CASSRRGTDTQYF.

The sample holds a few counts of this clonotype. The J gene is TRBJ2-3, the V gene TRBV9, with a tentative D call TRBD2 (6 bases). The CDR3 totals 15 residues. In germline, CDR1 is SGDLS, CDR2 YYNGEE. The V end lost 4 bases, the J end lost 2 bases, and 14 bases lay between the germline ends. CDR3 sequence (DNA): TGTGCCAGCAGCCCCCGGGCGGGGCCCACAGATACGCAGTATTTT. It translates to CASSPRAGPTDTQYF.

Many counts were recorded for this clonotype. The gene calls are TRBV5-1 and TRBJ2-3, with TRBD2 matching over 9 bases. Germline lookup yields CDR1 SGHRS and CDR2 YFSETQ. Unmatched junction bases numbered 19, after V lost 0 bases and J lost 2 bases. This CDR3 spans 21 amino acids. The CDR3 here is CASSLERNSGRSLATTDTQYF. The CDR3 bases are TGCGCCAGCAGCTTGGAGAGGAATAGCGGGAGATCATTGGCTACCACAGATACGCAGTATTTT.

This clonotype was detected only a few times. The gene calls are TRBV7-2 and TRBJ2-7; 7 bases are shared with TRBD2. After removal of 5 bases from V and 1 base from J, the junction contained 5 bases not matched to a gene. The CDR3 extends over 14 amino acids. Germline values: CDR1 SGHTA, CDR2 FQGNSA. The CDR3 nucleotides read TGTGCCAGCAGCCGCTCTAGCGGATCCTACGAGCAGTACTTC. Its protein is CASSRSSGSYEQYF.

This clonotype was counted only a few times. V and J are TRBV29-1 and TRBJ1-1; D not certain. Germline V CDR1 and CDR2: SQVTM, ANQGSEA. Trimming cost V 6 bases and J 1 base, with 3 bases left between them. The CDR3 length is 10 residues. CDR3: CSVKNTEAFF. The CDR3 coding sequence is TGCAGCGTAAAGAACACTGAAGCTTTCTTT.

The rearrangement links TRBV12-3 or TRBV12-4 to TRBJ1-4, with D maybe TRBD1 (6 bases). This CDR3 region has 14 residues. Deletions cut 6 bases from V and 5 bases from J, with 13 bases between. As DNA, the CDR3 is TGTGCCAGCAGACCGGGACATACGAATGAAAAACTGTTTTTT. Its protein product is CASRPGHTNEKLFF.

This clonotype was counted only a few times. The V gene is TRBV7-9, the J gene TRBJ2-7; D is ambiguous. The CDR3 sequence is 13 residues long. Germline V gene data show CDR1 as SEHNR and CDR2 as FQNEAQ (reference sequence). V lost 6 bases and J 9 bases, leaving 18 bases between the germline ends. The CDR3 protein is CASSADLGFWQYF. The CDR3 nucleotides are TGTGCCAGCAGTGCAGACTTGGGGTTTTGGCAGTACTTC.

This clonotype has more than one count but fewer than ten. This chain links TRBV12-3 or TRBV12-4 with TRBJ2-2, with D possibly matching TRBD1 (6 bases). This CDR3 is 15 amino acids long. Deletions cut 6 bases from V and 1 base from J, with 12 bases between. The CDR3 nucleotides are TGTGCCAGCAGCCACAGGGTGGGGAACACCGGGGAGCTGTTTTTT. As protein: CASSHRVGNTGELFF.

This clonotype was found a few times. The gene calls are TRBV20-1 and TRBJ2-3; TRBD1 matches at 7 bases. CDR1 and CDR2 (germline): DFQATT, SNEGSKA (reference sequence). Trimming cost V 5 bases and J 4 bases; bases outside gene matches: 3. This CDR3 contains 12 residues. DNA for the CDR3: TGCAGTGCTGGGGACAGTTCAGATACGCAGTATTTT. It codes for CSAGDSSDTQYF.

The gene calls are TRBV12-3 or TRBV12-4 and TRBJ2-5; TRBD2 aligns across 7 bases. The CDR3 has 15 amino acids. The trim removed 0 bases at V and 5 bases at J, leaving 6 bases unmatched. The CDR3 DNA follows: TGTGCCAGCAGTTTAGCGGGAGGGCCTTTGGAGACCCAGTACTTC. Its protein is CASSLAGGPLETQYF.

V gene TRBV5-6 combines with J gene TRBJ2-5; 9 nucleotides line up with TRBD2. This CDR3 comprises 15 residues. The V gene's germline CDR1 is SGHDT and CDR2 YYEEEE. J lost 2 bases, V lost 1 base, and 3 bases had no gene match. The chain's CDR3 is CASSLLAGLQETQYF. The CDR3 DNA is TGTGCCAGCAGCTTGCTAGCGGGGTTGCAAGAGACCCAGTACTTC.

Concerning this clonotype: At one boundary the junction diverges from the germline segment, which might be a read error. The chain links TRBV20-1 to TRBJ2-2, with 10 bases lining up with TRBD2. The germline CDR1 and CDR2 sequences are DFQATT and SNEGSKA (reference sequence). CDR3 size: 19 residues. CDR3 DNA: TGCTGTGCTAGAGATGCGCTAGCGGGAGTTGGGGTGAACACCGGGGAGCTGTTTTTT. Amino acid sequence: CCARDALAGVGVNTGELFF.

V gene TRBV19 combines with J gene TRBJ2-1, with TRBD2 matching over 8 bases. Trimming took 6 bases from V and 2 from J; bases not matched to a gene: 12. This CDR3 has 17 amino acids. The germline V gene encodes CDR1 LNHDA and CDR2 SQIVND (reference sequence). CDR3 nucleotide sequence: TGTGCCAGTAGCATGGCCCCGGGAGGGAGGACCTACAATGAGCAGTTCTTC. Its protein is CASSMAPGGRTYNEQFF.

This clonotype was seen repeatedly, ten times or more. CDR3 bases: TGCAGTGCTAGACAGGATCCCACGACAGATACGCAGTATTTT. Translated, it gives CSARQDPTTDTQYF. This chain links TRBV20-1 with TRBJ2-3; D uncertain. The CDR3 sequence is 14 residues long. CDR1 and CDR2 from the germline V gene are DFQATT and SNEGSKA (reference sequence). Trimming left V 2 bases short and J 3 bases short, with 12 bases between.

This clonotype was counted ten times or more. The chain carries TRBV3-1 and TRBJ2-4; 9 bases line up with TRBD1. Trimming took 6 bases from V and 7 from J; bases not matched to a gene: 10. Germline lookup yields CDR1 LGHDT and CDR2 YNNKEL (reference sequence). The CDR3 runs to 15 residues. The CDR3 coding sequence is TGTGCCAGCAGTCGGAGGACAGGGGTGAAGAACATTCAGTACTTC. Translating gives CASSRRTGVKNIQYF.

This clonotype was seen only a few times. V is TRBV11-2 and J is TRBJ2-1; D is perhaps TRBD1 or TRBD2 (5 bases each). V was cut by 5 bases and J by 4 bases, with 18 bases left in between. CDR3 length: 16 residues. Germline CDR1 SGHAT, CDR2 FQNNGV. The DNA for the CDR3 is TGTGCCAGCAGCCCCCTGGCTGGGGACCATTACAATGAGCAGTTCTTC. Translation: CASSPLAGDHYNEQFF. Combining the CDR3 with reference TRBV11-2 and TRBJ2-1 gives the whole variable domain EAGVAQSPRYKIIEKRQSVAFWCNPISGHATLYWYQQILGQGPKLLIQFQNNGVVDDSQLPKDRFSAERLKGVDSTLKIQPAKLEDSAVYLCASSPLAGDHYNEQFFGPGTRLTVL.

This clonotype has more than one count but fewer than ten. The chain carries TRBV29-1 and TRBJ2-4; 8 nucleotides line up with TRBD1. V trimming: 7 bases; J trimming: 6 bases; junction bases outside the gene matches: 5. In germline, CDR1 is SQVTM, CDR2 ANQGSEA. There are 12 residues in the CDR3. The CDR3 DNA follows: TGCAGCGGGGGACAGGCGAGAAACATTCAGTACTTC. It is translated as CSGGQARNIQYF. The variable domain in full, completed from reference TRBV29-1 and TRBJ2-4, reads SAVISQKPSRDICQRGTSLTIQCQVDSQVTMMFWYRQQPGQSLTLIATANQGSEATYESGFVIDKFPISRPNLTFSTLTVSNMSPEDSSIYLCSGGQARNIQYFGAGTRLSVL.

The chain combines TRBV20-1 with TRBJ1-1; maybe TRBD1 (5 bases). This CDR3 comprises 13 residues. The V end was cut by 3 bases, the J end by 0 bases, with 8 bases between. Germline loops: CDR1 DFQATT, CDR2 SNEGSKA (reference sequence). The CDR3 spells CSARRQLNTEAFF. CDR3 nucleotide sequence: TGCAGTGCTAGGAGACAGCTGAACACTGAAGCTTTCTTT.

This clonotype was detected once. The chain combines TRBV5-1 with TRBJ2-1; no firm D call. CDR3 length equals 14 residues. V was shortened by 5 bases and J by 9 bases, with 18 bases between the two germline ends. Germline CDR1 reads SGHRS; CDR2 reads YFSETQ. The CDR3 bases are TGCGCCAGCAGGGTCGCGGTCCCAGCAAGTGAGCAGTTCTTC. Translated: CASRVAVPASEQFF.

This clonotype has ten or more counts. This rearrangement joins TRBV20-1 to TRBJ1-4; 7 bases are shared with TRBD1. The CDR3 spans 10 residues. J was trimmed by 8 bases and V by 6 bases; bases with no gene match: 0. Germline assignment: CDR1 DFQATT and CDR2 SNEGSKA (reference sequence). The CDR3 sequence: CSARGEKLFF. The CDR3 nucleotides are TGCAGTGCCAGGGGGGAAAAACTGTTTTTT.

Worth noting for this clonotype: A much larger clone is a single base away; this may be a read error. This chain links TRBV29-1 with TRBJ2-7; a possible D gene is TRBD2 (5 bases). CDR1 SQVTM and CDR2 ANQGSEA come from the germline V gene. This CDR3 has 15 residues. CDR3 region: CSVEVGGPVGYKQYF. CDR3 DNA: TGCAGCGTTGAGGTTGGAGGACCTGTGGGCTACAAGCAGTACTTC.

This clonotype was seen a few times. The chain joins TRBV7-2 to TRBJ2-1; D ambiguous. V shed 0 bases and J shed 9 bases, with 12 bases lying between them. The CDR3 sequence is 14 residues long. The germline gives CDR1 SGHTA, CDR2 FQGNSA. The CDR3 nucleotides read TGTGCCAGCAGCTTAGCGAAGAAAGTGGGTGAGCAGTTCTTC. This gives the protein CASSLAKKVGEQFF. Looking up the rest from reference TRBV7-2 and TRBJ2-1 gives the full variable domain: GAGVSQSPSNKVTEKGKDVELRCDPISGHTALYWYRQSLGQGLEFLIYFQGNSAPDKSGLPSDRFSAERTGGSVSTLTIQRTQQEDSAVYLCASSLAKKVGEQFFGPGTRLTVL.

This clonotype was recorded at least ten times. The chain recombines TRBV12-3 or TRBV12-4 with TRBJ2-2, with a weak D call TRBD1 (6 bases). The germline V and J ends were trimmed by 5 bases and 6 bases, with 13 bases remaining between them. This CDR3 is built from 14 residues. Written as DNA, the CDR3 is TGTGCCAGCAGTCGGTATACAGGGTCCGGGGAGCTGTTTTTT. Protein product: CASSRYTGSGELFF.